This T cell receptor (beta chain) originates from a study of T cells after yellow fever vaccination. This clonotype was seen a handful of times. Trimming removed 6 bases at V and 4 bases at J, with 19 bases between. This CDR3 has 17 residues. Germline V gene sequence: CDR1 MNHEY, CDR2 SMNVEV (reference sequence). TCRdb re-called the 5' RACE reads with MiXCR, one entry per CDR3 protein. Here the sample spans roughly 62,000 distinct CDR3 sequences, roughly 7.4% being singletons. This TCR was recovered from a man aged 18 to 30 who received the YFV17D yellow fever vaccine. The chain joins TRBV27 to TRBJ2-6, with D possibly being TRBD1 (6 bases). This material consisted of CD8+ T cells sorted from PBMCs, taken on the day of the first yellow fever vaccination. The CDR3 loop is CASRPPVGALGANVLTF. CDR3 in DNA: TGTGCCAGCAGACCCCCGGTGGGGGCGCTCGGGGCCAACGTCCTGACTTTC.